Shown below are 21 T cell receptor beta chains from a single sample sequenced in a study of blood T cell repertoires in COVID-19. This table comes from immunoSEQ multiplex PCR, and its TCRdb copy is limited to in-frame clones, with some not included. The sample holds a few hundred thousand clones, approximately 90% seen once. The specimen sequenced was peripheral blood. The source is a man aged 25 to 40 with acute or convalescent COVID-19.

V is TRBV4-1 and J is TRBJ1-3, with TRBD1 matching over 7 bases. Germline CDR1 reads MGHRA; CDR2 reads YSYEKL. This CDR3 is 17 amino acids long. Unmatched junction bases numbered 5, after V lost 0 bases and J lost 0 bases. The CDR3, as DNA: TGCGCCAGCAGCCAAGATTTGGGACAGAGCTCTGGAAACACCATATATTTT. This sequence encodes CASSQDLGQSSGNTIYF.

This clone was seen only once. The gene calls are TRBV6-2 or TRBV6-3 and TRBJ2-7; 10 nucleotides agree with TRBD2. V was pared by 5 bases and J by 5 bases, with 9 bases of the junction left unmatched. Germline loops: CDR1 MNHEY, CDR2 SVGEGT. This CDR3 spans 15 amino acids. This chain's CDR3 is CASSTIAGGYDEQYF. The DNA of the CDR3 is TGTGCCAGCAGTACTATAGCGGGAGGTTACGACGAGCAGTACTTC.

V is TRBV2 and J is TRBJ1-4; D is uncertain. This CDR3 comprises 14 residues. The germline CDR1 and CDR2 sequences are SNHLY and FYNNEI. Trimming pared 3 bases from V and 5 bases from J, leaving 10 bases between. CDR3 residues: CASSDGKFNEKLFF. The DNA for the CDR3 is TGTGCCAGCAGTGACGGGAAATTCAATGAAAAACTGTTTTTT.

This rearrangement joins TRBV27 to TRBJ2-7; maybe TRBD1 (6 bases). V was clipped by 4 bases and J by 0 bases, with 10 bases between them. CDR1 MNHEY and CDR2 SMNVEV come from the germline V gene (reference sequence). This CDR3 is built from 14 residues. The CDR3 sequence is CASSSRTDSYEQYF. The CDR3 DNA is TGTGCCAGCAGTTCCAGGACAGACTCCTACGAGCAGTACTTC.

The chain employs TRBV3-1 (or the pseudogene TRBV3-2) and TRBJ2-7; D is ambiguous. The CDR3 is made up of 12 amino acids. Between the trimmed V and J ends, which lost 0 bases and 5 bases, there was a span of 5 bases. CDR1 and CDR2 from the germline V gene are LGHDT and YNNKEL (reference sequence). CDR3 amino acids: CASSQDLDEQYF. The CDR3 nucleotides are TGTGCCAGCAGCCAAGATCTTGACGAGCAGTACTTC.

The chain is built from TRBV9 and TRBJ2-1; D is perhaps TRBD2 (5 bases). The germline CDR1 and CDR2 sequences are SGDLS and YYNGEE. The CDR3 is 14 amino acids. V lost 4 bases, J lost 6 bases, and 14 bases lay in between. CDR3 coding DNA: TGTGCCAGCAGCCCTCCTTGGGAGACCAATGAGCAGTTCTTC. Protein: CASSPPWETNEQFF.

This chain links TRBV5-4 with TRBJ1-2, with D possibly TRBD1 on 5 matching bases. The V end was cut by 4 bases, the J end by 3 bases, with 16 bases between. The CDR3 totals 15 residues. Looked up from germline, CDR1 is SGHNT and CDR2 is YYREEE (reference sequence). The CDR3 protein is CASSPRPQEDYGYTF. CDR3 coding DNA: TGTGCCAGCAGCCCCCGTCCACAGGAAGACTATGGCTACACCTTC.

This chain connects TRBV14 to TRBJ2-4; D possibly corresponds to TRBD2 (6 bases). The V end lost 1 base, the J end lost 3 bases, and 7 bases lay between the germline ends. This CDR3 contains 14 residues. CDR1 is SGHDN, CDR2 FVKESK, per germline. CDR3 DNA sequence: TGTGCCAGCAGCCAAGGGCGGGGCAAAAACATTCAGTACTTC. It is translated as CASSQGRGKNIQYF.

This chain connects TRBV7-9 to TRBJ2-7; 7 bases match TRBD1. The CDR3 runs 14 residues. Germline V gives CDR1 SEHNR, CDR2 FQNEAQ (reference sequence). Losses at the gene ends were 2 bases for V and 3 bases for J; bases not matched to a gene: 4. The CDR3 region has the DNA TGTGCCAGCAGCTTATCCCAGGGGGACTACGAGCAGTACTTC. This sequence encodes CASSLSQGDYEQYF. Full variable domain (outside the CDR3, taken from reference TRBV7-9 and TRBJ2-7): DTGVSQNPRHKITKRGQNVTFRCDPISEHNRLYWYRQTLGQGPEFLTYFQNEAQLEKSRLLSDRFSAERPKGSFSTLEIQRTEQGDSAMYLCASSLSQGDYEQYFGPGTRLTVT.

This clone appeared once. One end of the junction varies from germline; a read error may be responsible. In nucleotides, the CDR3 is TGTGCTAGCAGCACGGAGATCGGGGAGCTGTTTTTT. Translation: CASSTEIGELFF. V usage is TRBV7-7 and J usage is TRBJ2-2; unclear D gene. The CDR3 totals 12 residues. Germline V gene sequence: CDR1 SSHAT, CDR2 FNYEAQ (reference sequence).

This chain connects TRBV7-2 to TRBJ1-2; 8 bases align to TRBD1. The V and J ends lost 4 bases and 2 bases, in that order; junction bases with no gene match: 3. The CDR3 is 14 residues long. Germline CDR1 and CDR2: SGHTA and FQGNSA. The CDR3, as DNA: TGTGCCAGCAGCTCCACAGGGGGAAACTATGGCTACACCTTC. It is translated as CASSSTGGNYGYTF.

This CDR3 reads CASSQRLNNEQFF. The CDR3 coding sequence is TGTGCCAGCAGCCAGCGGCTGAACAATGAGCAGTTCTTC. The chain is built from TRBV3-1 (or the pseudogene TRBV3-2) and TRBJ2-1; D call uncertain. The CDR3 has 13 residues. V lost 3 bases to trimming and J lost 5 bases, with 8 bases between them. Germline lookup yields CDR1 LGHDT and CDR2 YNNKEL (reference sequence).

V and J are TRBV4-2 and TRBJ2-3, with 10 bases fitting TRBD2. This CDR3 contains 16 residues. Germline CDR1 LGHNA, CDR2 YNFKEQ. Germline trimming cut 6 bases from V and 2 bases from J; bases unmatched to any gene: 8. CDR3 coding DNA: TGTGCCAGCAGAAGCGGGGGGGCCGCCAACACAGATACGCAGTATTTT. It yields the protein CASRSGGAANTDTQYF.

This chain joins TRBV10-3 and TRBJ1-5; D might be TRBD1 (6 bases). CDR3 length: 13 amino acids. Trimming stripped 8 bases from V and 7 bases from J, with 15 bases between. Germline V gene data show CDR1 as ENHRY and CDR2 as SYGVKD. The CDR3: CAIAGAWGQPQHF. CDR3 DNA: TGTGCCATCGCAGGGGCCTGGGGACAGCCCCAGCATTTT.

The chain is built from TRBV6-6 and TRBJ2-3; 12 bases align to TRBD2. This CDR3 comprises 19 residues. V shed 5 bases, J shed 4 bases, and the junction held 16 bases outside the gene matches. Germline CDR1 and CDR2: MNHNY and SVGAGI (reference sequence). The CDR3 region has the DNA TGTGCCAGCAGTCCCCTATCTAGCGGGAGGGCCGAGTGGTCAGATACGCAGTATTTT. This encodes CASSPLSSGRAEWSDTQYF.

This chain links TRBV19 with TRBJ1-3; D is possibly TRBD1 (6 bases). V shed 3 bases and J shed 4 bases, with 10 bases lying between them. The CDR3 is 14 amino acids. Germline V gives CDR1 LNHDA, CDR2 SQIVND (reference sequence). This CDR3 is CASSIGGAGNTIYF. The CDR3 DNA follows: TGTGCCAGTAGTATTGGGGGGGCCGGAAACACCATATATTTT.

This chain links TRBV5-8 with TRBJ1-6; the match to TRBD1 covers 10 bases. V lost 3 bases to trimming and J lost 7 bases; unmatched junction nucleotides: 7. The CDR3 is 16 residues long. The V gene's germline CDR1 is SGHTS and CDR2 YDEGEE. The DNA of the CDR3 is TGTGCCAGCAGCTCCCGACAGGGGGCGAAGAATTCACCCCTCCACTTT. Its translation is CASSSRQGAKNSPLHF.

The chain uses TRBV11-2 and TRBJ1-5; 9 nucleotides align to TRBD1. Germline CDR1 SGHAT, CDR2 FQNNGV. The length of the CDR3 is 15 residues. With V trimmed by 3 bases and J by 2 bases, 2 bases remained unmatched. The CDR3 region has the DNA TGTGCCAGCAGCTTGGGACAGGGTGGCAATCAGCCCCAGCATTTT. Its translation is CASSLGQGGNQPQHF.

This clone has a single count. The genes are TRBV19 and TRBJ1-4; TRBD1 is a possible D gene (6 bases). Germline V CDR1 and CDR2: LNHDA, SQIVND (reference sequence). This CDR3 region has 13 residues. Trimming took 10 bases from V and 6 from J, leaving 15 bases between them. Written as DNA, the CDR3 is TGTGCCACCAAACAGGGAGAACATGAAAAACTGTTTTTT. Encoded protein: CATKQGEHEKLFF.

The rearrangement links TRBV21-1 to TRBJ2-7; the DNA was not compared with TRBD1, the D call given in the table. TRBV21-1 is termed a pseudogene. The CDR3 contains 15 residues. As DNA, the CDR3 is TGTGCCAGCAGCACCTGGGACATCCATGGAGCCGAGCAGTACTTC. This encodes CASSTWDIHGAEQYF.

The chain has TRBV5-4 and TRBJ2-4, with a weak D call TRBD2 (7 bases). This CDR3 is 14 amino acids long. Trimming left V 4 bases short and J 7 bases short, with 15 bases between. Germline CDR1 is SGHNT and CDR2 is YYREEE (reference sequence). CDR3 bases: TGTGCCAGCAGCGACGCGGGGGCTTCGAACATTCAGTACTTC. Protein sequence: CASSDAGASNIQYF.